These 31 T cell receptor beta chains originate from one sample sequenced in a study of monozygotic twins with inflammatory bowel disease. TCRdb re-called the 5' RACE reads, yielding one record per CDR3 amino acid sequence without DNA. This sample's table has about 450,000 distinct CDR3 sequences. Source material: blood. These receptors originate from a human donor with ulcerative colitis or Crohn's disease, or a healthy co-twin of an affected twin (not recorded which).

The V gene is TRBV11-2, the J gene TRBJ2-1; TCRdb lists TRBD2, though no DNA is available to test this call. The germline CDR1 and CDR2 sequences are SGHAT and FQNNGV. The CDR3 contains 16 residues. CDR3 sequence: CASSLGLSGAYNEQFF.

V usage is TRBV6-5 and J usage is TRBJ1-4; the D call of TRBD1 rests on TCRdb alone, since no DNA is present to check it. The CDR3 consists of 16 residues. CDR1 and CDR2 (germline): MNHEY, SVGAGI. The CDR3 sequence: CASSYPGDSYNEKLFF.

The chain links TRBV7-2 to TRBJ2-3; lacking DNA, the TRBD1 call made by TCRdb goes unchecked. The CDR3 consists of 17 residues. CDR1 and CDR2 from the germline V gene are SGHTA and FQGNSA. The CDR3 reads CASSLGHSGAPWDTQYF.

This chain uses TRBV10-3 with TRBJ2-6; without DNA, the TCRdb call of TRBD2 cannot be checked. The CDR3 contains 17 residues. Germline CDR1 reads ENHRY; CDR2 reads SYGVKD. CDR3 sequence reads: CAISVTGLSSGANVLTF.

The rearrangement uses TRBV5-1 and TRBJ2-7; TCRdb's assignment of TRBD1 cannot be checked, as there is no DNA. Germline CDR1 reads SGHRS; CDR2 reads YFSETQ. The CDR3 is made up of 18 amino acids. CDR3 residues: CASSLNPDPRQGSYEQYF.

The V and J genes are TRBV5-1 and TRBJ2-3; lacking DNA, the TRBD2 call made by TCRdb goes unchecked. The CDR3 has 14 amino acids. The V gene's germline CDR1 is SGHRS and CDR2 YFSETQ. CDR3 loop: CASSLNLGGNTQYF.

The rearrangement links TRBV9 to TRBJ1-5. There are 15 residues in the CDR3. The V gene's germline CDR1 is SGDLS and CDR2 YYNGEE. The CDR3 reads CASSVDGLSNQPQHF.

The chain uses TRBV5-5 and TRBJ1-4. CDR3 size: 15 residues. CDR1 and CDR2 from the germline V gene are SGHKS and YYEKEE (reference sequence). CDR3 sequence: CASSLETQLGEKLFF. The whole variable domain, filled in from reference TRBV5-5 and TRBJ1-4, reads DAGVTQSPTHLIKTRGQQVTLRCSPISGHKSVSWYQQVLGQGPQFIFQYYEKEERGRGNFPDRFSARQFPNYSSELNVNALLLGDSALYLCASSLETQLGEKLFFGSGTQLSVL.

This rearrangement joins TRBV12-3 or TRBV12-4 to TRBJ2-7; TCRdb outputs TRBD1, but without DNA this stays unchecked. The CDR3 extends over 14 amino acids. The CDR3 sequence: CASSLGLGGREQYF.

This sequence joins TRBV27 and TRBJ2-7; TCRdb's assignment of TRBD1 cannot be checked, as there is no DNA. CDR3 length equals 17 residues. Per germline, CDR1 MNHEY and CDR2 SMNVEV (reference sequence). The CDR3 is CASSPTLVRGHPYEQYF.

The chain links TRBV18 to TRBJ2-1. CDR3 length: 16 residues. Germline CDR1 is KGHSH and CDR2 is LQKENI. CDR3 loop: CASSPTLGSSYNEQFF.

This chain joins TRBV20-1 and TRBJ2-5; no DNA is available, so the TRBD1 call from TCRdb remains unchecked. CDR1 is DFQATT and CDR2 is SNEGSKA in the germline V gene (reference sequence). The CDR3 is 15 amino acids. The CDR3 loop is CSARPPGQRTETQYF.

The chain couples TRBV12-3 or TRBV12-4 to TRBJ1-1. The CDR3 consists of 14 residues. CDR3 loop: CASSLVEGPTEAFF.

Here the CDR3 reads CSVETRKSDSGSYEQYF. This chain links TRBV29-1 with TRBJ2-7; TCRdb gives TRBD2 as the D gene, but with no DNA this cannot be confirmed. Looked up from germline, CDR1 is SQVTM and CDR2 is ANQGSEA. The CDR3 length is 17 residues.

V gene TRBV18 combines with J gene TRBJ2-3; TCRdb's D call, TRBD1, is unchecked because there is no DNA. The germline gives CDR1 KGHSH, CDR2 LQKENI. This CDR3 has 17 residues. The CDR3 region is CASSSGTGGSGTDTQYF.

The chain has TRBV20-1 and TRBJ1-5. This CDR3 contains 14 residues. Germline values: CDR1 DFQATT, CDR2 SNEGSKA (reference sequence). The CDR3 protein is CSAREREFNQPQHF.

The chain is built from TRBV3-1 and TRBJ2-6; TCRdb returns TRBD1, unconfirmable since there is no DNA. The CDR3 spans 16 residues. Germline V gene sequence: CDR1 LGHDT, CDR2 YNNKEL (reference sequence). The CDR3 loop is CASSPSGVSGANVLTF.

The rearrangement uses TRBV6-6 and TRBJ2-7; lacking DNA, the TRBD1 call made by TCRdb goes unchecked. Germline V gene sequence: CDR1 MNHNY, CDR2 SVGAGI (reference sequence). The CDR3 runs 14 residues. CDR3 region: CASSYTDGAYEQYF.

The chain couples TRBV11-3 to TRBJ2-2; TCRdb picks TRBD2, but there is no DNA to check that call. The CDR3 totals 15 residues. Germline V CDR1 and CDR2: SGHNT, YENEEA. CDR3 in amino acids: CASSFGAGDTGELFF. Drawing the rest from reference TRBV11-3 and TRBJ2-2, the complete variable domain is EAGVVQSPRYKIIEKKQPVAFWCNPISGHNTLYWYLQNLGQGPELLIRYENEEAVDDSQLPKDRFSAERLKGVDSTLKIQPAELGDSAVYLCASSFGAGDTGELFFGEGSRLTVL.

CDR3 residues: CASRTQGSEAFF. The V gene is TRBV6-5, the J gene TRBJ1-1; without DNA, the TCRdb call of TRBD1 cannot be checked. The CDR3 has 12 residues. Germline loops: CDR1 MNHEY, CDR2 SVGAGI.

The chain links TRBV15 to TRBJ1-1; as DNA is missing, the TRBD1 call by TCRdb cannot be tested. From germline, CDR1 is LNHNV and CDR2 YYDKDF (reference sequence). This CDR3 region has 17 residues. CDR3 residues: CATSRMGQLRGNTEAFF.

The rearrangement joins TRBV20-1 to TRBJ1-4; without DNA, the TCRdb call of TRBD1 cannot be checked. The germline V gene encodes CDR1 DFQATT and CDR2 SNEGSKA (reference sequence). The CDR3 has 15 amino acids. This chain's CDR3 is CSAAILTGNARKLFF.

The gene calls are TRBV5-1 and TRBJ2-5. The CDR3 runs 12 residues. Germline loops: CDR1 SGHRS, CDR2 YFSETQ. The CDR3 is CASSLPEETQYF.

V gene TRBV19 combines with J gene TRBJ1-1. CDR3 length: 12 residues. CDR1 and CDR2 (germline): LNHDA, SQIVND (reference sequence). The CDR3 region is CASSRQNTEAFF.

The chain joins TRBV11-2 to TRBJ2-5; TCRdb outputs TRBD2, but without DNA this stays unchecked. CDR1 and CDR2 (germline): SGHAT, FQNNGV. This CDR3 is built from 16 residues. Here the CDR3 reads CASSSGLAGIKETQYF. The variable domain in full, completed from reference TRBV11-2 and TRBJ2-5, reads EAGVAQSPRYKIIEKRQSVAFWCNPISGHATLYWYQQILGQGPKLLIQFQNNGVVDDSQLPKDRFSAERLKGVDSTLKIQPAKLEDSAVYLCASSSGLAGIKETQYFGPGTRLLVL.

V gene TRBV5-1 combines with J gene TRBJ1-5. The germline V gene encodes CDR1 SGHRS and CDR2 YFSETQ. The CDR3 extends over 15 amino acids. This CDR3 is CASSLEGGQRQPQHF.

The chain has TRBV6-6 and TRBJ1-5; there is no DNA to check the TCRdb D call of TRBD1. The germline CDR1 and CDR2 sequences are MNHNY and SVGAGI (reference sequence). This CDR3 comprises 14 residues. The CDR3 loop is CASSSGSGPRPQHF.

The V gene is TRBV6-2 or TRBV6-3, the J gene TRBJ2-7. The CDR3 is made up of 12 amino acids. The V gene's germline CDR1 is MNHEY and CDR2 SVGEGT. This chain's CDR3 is CASSPYSYEQYF.

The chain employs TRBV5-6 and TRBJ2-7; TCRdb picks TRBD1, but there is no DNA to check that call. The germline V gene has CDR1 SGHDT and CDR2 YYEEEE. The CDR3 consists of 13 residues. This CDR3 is CASSLWGRDEQYF.

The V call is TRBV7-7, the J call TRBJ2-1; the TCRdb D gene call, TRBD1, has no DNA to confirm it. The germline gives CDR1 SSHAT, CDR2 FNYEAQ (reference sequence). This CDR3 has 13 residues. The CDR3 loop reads CASSLVGADEQFF. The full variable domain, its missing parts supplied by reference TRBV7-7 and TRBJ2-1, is GAGVSQSPRYKVTKRGQDVTLRCDPISSHATLYWYQQALGQGPEFLTYFNYEAQPDKSGLPSDRFSAERPEGSISTLTIQRTEQRDSAMYRCASSLVGADEQFFGPGTRLTVL.

The CDR3 protein is CASSLHGLETQYF. The chain couples TRBV7-9 to TRBJ2-5. This CDR3 is 13 amino acids long. From germline, CDR1 is SEHNR and CDR2 FQNEAQ (reference sequence). Full variable domain (outside the CDR3, taken from reference TRBV7-9 and TRBJ2-5): DTGVSQNPRHKITKRGQNVTFRCDPISEHNRLYWYRQTLGQGPEFLTYFQNEAQLEKSRLLSDRFSAERPKGSFSTLEIQRTEQGDSAMYLCASSLHGLETQYFGPGTRLLVL.